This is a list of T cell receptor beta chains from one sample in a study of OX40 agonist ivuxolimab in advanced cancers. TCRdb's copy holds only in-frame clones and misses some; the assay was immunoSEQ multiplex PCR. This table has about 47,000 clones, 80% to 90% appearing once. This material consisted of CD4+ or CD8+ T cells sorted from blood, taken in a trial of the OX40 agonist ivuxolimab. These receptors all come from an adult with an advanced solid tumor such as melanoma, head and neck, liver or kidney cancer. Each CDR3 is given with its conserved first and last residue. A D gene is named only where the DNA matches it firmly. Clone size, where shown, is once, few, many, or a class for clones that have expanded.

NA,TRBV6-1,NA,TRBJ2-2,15,CASSEFETPPGELFF,TGTGCCAGCAGTGAGTTTGAGACTCCACCCGGGGAGCTGTTTTTT
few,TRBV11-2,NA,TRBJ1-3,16,CASSPGTFVGGNTIYF,TGTGCCAGCAGTCCCGGGACATTCGTCGGTGGAAACACCATATATTTT
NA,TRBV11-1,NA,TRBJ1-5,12,CASSLESQPQHF,TGTGCCAGCAGTTTGGAGAGTCAGCCCCAGCATTTT
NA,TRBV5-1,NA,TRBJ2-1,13,CASSLGTENEQFF,TGCGCCAGCAGCTTAGGGACGGAAAATGAGCAGTTCTTC
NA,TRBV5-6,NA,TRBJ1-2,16,CASSAAGGVLNYGYTF,TGTGCCAGCAGCGCGGCCGGAGGGGTCCTGAACTATGGCTACACCTTC
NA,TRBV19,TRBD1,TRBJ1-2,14,CASTPGGVNYGYTF,TGTGCCAGTACCCCAGGGGGAGTCAACTATGGCTACACCTTC
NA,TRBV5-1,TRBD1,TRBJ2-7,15,CASSSGTGGPYEQYF,TGCGCCAGCAGCTCAGGGACAGGGGGCCCCTACGAGCAGTACTTC
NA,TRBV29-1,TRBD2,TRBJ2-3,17,CSVEGGTSGELGDTQYF,TGCAGCGTTGAAGGCGGCACTAGCGGGGAACTGGGGGATACGCAGTATTTT
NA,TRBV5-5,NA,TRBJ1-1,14,CASSGGPLNTEAFF,TGTGCCAGCAGCGGCGGGCCGCTGAACACTGAAGCTTTCTTT
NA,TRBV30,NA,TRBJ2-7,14,CAWSVIGSSYEQYF,TGTGCCTGGAGTGTAATAGGGTCGTCCTACGAGCAGTACTTC
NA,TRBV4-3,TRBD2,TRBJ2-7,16,CASSQDVPSGSYEQYF,TGCGCCAGCAGCCAAGATGTACCTAGCGGTTCCTACGAGCAGTACTTC
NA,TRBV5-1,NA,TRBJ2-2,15,CASSLGRADTGELFF,TGCGCCAGCAGCTTGGGGAGGGCGGACACCGGGGAGCTGTTTTTT
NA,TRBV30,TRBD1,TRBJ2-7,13,CAWGTGGRFQQYF,TGTGCCTGGGGGACAGGGGGCCGATTCCAACAGTACTTC
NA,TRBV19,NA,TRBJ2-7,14,CASREVASSYEQYF,TGTGCCAGTCGCGAGGTGGCCAGCTCCTACGAGCAGTACTTC
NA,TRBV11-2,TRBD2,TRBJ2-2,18,CASPGVMAGEISTGELFF,TGTGCCAGCCCAGGCGTGATGGCGGGAGAAATAAGCACCGGGGAGCTGTTTTTT
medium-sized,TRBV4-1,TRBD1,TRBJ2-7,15,CASSQWTGGNYEQYF,TGCGCCAGCAGCCAGTGGACAGGGGGGAACTACGAGCAGTACTTC
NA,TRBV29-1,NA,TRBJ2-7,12,CSVEDPNYEQYF,TGCAGCGTTGAAGACCCGAATTACGAGCAGTACTTC
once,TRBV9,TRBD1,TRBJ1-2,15,CASSPRGAGGYGYTF,TGTGCCAGCAGCCCCCGGGGGGCAGGGGGGTATGGCTACACCTTC
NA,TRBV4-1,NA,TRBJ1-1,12,CASSQLGVEAFF,TGCGCCAGCAGCCAACTTGGGGTTGAAGCTTTCTTT
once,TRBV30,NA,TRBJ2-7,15,CAWSVVSGLGYEQYF,TGTGCCTGGAGTGTTGTTTCGGGATTGGGCTACGAGCAGTACTTC
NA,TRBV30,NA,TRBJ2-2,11,CAWTDTGELFF,TGTGCCTGGACGGACACCGGGGAGCTGTTTTTT
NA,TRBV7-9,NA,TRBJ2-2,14,CASSQGAGSGELFF,TGTGCCAGCAGCCAAGGGGCGGGGTCCGGGGAGCTGTTTTTT
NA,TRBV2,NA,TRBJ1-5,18,CASSVVGLGANSNQPQHF,TGTGCCAGCAGTGTGGTGGGTTTGGGGGCGAATAGCAATCAGCCCCAGCATTTT
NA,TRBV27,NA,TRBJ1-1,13,CASSSQGNTEAFF,TGTGCCAGCAGCTCTCAGGGAAACACTGAAGCTTTCTTT
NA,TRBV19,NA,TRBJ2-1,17,CASSITVGDLRYNEQFF,TGTGCCAGTAGTATTACCGTGGGTGACTTGAGGTACAATGAGCAGTTCTTC
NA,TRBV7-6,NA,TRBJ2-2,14,CASSLGDGAGELFF,TGTGCCAGCAGCTTAGGCGACGGGGCCGGGGAGCTGTTTTTT
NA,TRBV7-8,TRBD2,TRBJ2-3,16,CASSRTTSGSPDTQYF,TGTGCCAGCAGTAGAACGACTAGCGGGAGCCCAGATACGCAGTATTTT
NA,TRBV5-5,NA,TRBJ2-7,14,CASSLAWGVDEQYF,TGTGCCAGCAGCTTGGCCTGGGGGGTCGACGAGCAGTACTTC
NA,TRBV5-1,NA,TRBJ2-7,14,CASSLRLYSYEQYF,TGCGCCAGCAGCTTGAGACTCTACTCCTACGAGCAGTACTTC